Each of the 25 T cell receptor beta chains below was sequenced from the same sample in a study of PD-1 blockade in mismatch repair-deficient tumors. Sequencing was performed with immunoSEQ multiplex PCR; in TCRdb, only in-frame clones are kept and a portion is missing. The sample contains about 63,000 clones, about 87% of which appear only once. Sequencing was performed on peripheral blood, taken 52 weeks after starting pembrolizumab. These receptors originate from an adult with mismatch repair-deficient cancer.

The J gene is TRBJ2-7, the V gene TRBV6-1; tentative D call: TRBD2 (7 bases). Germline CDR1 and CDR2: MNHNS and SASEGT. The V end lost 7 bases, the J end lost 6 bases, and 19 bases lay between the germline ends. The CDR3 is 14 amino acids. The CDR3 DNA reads TGTGCCAGCACTAGGGGGGGCAGGGTGGCCGAGCAGTACTTC. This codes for CASTRGGRVAEQYF.

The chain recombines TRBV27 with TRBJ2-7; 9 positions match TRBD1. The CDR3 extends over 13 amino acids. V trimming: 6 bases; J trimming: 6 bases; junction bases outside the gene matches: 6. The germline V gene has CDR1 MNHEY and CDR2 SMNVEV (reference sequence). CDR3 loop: CASSFGTGTEQYF. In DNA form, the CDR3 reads TGTGCCAGCAGCTTCGGGACAGGGACCGAGCAGTACTTC.

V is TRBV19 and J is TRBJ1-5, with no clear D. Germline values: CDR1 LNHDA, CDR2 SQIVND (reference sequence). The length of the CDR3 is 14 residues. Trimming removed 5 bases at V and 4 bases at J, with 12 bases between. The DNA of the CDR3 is TGTGCCAGTAGTTCCCGACGGATAAATCAGCCCCAGCATTTT. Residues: CASSSRRINQPQHF.

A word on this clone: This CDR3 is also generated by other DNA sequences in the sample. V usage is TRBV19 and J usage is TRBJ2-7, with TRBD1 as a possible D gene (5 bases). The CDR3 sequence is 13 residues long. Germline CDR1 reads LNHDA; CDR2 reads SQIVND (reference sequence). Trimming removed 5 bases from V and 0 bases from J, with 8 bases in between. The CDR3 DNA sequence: TGTGCCAGTAGTCCAGGGTCCTCCTACGAGCAGTACTTC. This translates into CASSPGSSYEQYF.

Written as DNA, the CDR3 is TGTGCCGTGACAGTTGGATCCGAGCAGTACTTC. Translated, it gives CAVTVGSEQYF. The gene calls are TRBV6-5 and TRBJ2-7, with D tentatively TRBD1 (5 bases). From germline, CDR1 is MNHEY and CDR2 SVGAGI. The CDR3 covers 11 residues. Trimming removed 11 bases at V and 6 bases at J, with 14 bases between.

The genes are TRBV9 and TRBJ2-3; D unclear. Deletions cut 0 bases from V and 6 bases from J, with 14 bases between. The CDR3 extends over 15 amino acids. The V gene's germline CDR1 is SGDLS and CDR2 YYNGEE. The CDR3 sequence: CASSVGATTADTQYF. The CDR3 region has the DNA TGTGCCAGCAGCGTAGGGGCAACTACGGCGGATACGCAGTATTTT.

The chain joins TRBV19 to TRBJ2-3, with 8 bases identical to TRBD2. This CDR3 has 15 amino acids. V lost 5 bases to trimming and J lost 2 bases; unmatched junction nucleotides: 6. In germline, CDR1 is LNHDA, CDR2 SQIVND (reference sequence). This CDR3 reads CASSYPTSDTDTQYF. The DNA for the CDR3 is TGTGCCAGTAGTTACCCGACTAGCGACACAGATACGCAGTATTTT.

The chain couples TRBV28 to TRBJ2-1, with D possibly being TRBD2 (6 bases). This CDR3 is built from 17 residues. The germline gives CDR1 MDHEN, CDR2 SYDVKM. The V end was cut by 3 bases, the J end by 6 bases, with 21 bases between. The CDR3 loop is CASSFPWRRGIGNEQFF. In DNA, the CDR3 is TGTGCCAGCAGTTTCCCGTGGAGGCGGGGTATAGGCAATGAGCAGTTCTTC.

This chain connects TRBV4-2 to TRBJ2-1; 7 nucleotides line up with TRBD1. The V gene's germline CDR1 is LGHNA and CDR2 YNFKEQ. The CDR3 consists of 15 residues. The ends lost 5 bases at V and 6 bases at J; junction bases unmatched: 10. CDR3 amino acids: CASSTNRGSRNEQFF. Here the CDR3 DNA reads TGTGCCAGCAGCACAAACAGGGGCAGTCGCAATGAGCAGTTCTTC.

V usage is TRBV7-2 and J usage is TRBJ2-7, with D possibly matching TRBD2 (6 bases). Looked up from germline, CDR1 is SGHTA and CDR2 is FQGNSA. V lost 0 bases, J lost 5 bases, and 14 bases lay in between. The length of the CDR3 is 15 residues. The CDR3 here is CASSLAVGSPHEQYF. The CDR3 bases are TGTGCCAGCAGCTTAGCGGTCGGGAGCCCCCACGAGCAGTACTTC.

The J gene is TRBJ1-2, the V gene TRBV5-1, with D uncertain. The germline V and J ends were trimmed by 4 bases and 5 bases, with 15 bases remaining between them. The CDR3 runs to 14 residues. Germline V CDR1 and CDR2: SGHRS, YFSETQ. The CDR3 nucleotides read TGCGCCAGCAGCCCCACCAACCCTATATATGGCTACACCTTC. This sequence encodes CASSPTNPIYGYTF.

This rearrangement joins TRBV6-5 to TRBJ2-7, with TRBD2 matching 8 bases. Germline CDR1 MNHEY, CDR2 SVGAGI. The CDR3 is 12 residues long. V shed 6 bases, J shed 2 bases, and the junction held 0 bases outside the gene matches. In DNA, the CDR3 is TGTGCCAGCAGGCGGGGGGCCTACGAGCAGTACTTC. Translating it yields CASRRGAYEQYF.

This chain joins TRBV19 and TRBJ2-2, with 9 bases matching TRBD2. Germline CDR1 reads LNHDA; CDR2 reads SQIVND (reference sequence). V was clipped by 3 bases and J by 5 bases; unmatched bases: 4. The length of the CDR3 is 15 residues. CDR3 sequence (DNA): TGTGCCAGTAGTATCGCTCTAGCGGGAACCGGGGAGCTGTTTTTT. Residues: CASSIALAGTGELFF. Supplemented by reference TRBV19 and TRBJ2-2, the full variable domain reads DGGITQSPKYLFRKEGQNVTLSCEQNLNHDAMYWYRQDPGQGLRLIYYSQIVNDFQKGDIAEGYSVSREKKESFPLTVTSAQKNPTAFYLCASSIALAGTGELFFGEGSRLTVL.

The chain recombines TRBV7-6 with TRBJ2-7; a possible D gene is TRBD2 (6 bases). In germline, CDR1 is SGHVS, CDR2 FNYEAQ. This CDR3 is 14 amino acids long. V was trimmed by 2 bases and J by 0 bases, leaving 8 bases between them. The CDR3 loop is CASSLRRDSYEQYF. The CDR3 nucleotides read TGTGCCAGCAGCTTAAGGCGGGACTCCTACGAGCAGTACTTC.

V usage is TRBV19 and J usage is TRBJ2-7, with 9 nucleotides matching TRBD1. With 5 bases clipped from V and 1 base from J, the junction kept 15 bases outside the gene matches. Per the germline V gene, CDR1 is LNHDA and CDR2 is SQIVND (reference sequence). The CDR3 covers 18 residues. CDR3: CASSDRTGDRPVSYEQYF. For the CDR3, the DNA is TGTGCCAGTAGTGATCGGACAGGGGATCGTCCGGTATCCTACGAGCAGTACTTC.

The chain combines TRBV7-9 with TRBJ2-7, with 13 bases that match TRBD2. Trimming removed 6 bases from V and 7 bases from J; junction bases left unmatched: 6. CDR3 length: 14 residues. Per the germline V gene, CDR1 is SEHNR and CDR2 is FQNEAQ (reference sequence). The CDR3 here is CASRRTSGSNEQYF. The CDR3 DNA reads TGTGCCAGCAGGCGGACTAGCGGGAGTAATGAGCAGTACTTC.

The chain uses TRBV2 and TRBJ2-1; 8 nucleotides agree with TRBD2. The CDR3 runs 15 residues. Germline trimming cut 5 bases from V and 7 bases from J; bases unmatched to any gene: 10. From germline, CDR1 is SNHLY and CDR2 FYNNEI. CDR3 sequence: CASSNHVAGLNEQFF. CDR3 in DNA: TGTGCCAGCAGTAACCACGTAGCGGGACTGAATGAGCAGTTCTTC. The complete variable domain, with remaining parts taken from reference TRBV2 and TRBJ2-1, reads EPEVTQTPSHQVTQMGQEVILRCVPISNHLYFYWYRQILGQKVEFLVSFYNNEISEKSEIFDDQFSVERPDGSNFTLKIRSTKLEDSAMYFCASSNHVAGLNEQFFGPGTRLTVL.

The chain's CDR3 is CASSLASSSYEQYF. CDR3 coding DNA: TGTGCCAGCAGCTTAGCGAGCAGCTCCTACGAGCAGTACTTC. The chain links TRBV7-8 to TRBJ2-7; D ambiguous. This CDR3 spans 14 amino acids. V was clipped by 0 bases and J by 0 bases, with 6 bases between them. CDR1 is SGHVS and CDR2 is FQNEAQ in the germline V gene.

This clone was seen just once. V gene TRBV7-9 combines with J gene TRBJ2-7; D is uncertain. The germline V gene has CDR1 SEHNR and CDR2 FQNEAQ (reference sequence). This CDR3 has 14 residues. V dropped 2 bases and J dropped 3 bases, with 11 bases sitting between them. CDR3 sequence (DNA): TGTGCCAGCAGCTTACTGGTTGGCGGCTACGAGCAGTACTTC. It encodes CASSLLVGGYEQYF.

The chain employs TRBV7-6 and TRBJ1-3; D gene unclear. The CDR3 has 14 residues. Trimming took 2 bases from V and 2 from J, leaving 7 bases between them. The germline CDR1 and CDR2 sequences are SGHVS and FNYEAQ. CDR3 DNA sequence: TGTGCCAGCAGCTTAAGCGGGCCTGGAAACACCATATATTTT. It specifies CASSLSGPGNTIYF.

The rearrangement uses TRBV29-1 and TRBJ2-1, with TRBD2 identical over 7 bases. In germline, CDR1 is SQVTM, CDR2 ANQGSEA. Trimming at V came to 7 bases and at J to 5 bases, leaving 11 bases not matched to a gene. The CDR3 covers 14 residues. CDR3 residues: CSDVELAENNEQFF. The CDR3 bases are TGCAGCGACGTTGAGCTAGCGGAAAACAATGAGCAGTTCTTC.

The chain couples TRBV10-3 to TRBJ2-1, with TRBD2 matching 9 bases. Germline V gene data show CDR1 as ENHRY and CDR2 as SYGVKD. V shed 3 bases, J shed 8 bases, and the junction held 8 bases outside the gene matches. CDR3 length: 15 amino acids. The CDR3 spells CAISDPGTSLDEQFF. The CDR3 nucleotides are TGTGCCATCAGTGATCCCGGGACTAGCTTGGATGAGCAGTTCTTC.

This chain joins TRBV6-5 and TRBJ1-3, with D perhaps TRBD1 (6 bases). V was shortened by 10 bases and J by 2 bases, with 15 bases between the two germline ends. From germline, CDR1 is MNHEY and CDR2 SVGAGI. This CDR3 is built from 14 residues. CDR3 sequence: CATSNRVTGNTIYF. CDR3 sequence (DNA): TGTGCCACCTCAAACAGGGTTACTGGAAACACCATATATTTT.

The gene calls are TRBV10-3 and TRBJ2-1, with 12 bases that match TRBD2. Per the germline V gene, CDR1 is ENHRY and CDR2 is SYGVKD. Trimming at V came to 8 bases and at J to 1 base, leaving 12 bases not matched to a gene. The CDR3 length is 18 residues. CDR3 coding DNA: TGTGCCATCTCTGGGGCTAGCGGGAGGGCCAGGTCCTACAATGAGCAGTTCTTC. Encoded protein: CAISGASGRARSYNEQFF.

As DNA, the CDR3 is TGTGCCAGTAGTATTCAACTGGGCCAAGAGCAGTACTTC. Translation: CASSIQLGQEQYF. V is TRBV19 and J is TRBJ2-7; D is uncertain. The V gene lost 3 bases and the J gene lost 7 bases, with 13 bases spanning the gap. Germline-derived CDR1 and CDR2 are LNHDA and SQIVND (reference sequence). This CDR3 comprises 13 residues.